The entry below describes one T cell receptor (beta chain). Antigen unknown. This CDR3 comprises 13 residues. V lost 4 bases and J lost 3, with 10 bases in between. CDR1 is SGHDT, CDR2 YYEEEE, per germline. The entry originates in a study of cytomegalovirus exposure and HLA in healthy donors. Whole-study results and caveats: According to the study, 160 or so TCR beta chains were cytomegalovirus-associated. Whilst most TCR sequences proved rare, a subset of public TCRs occurred across many donors.

The validation cohort, a group of some 120 subjects, included the donors and was separate from the roughly 720-subject first cohort. Method: immunoSEQ multiplex PCR; TCRdb's copy keeps in-frame clones and lacks some. This sample has 300,000 to 450,000 clones, with just over 85% found just once. The sample comprised PBMCs. The sequence came from a woman between 18 and 29 years old in good health and CMV-seronegative. The gene calls are TRBV5-6 and TRBJ2-5; D is perhaps TRBD2 (5 bases). CDR3 in amino acids: CASSLEEEETQYF. CDR3 in DNA: TGTGCCAGCAGCCTAGAGGAGGAAGAGACCCAGTACTTC.